These T cell receptor beta chains were read from a single sample in a study of vaccination effects on CD4 cells after COVID-19. Antigen specificity for these receptors is unknown. Some clones are missing from TCRdb's copy, which holds only in-frame ones; the method was immunoSEQ multiplex PCR. The sample records under 80,000 clones, around 70% being singletons. This specimen consisted of CD4+ T cells from PBMCs cultured with HIV peptides, obtained before COVID-19 vaccination. The receptors here all came from a human donor who had a prior SARS-CoV-2 infection. CDR3s include the opening cysteine and the closing phenylalanine or tryptophan. A D gene is named only where the DNA matches it firmly. Clone size is given for some rows only: seen once, a few or many times, or a class if the clone is expanded.

J gene: TRBJ2-2
V gene: TRBV9
clone size: NA
D gene: NA
CDR3 protein: CASSVVGALGNTGELFF
CDR3 DNA: TGTGCCAGCAGCGTAGTCGGGGCCCTAGGGAACACCGGGGAGCTGTTTTTT

J gene: TRBJ1-2
V gene: TRBV4-1
clone size: NA
D gene: NA
CDR3 protein: CASSHPGGTAIGYTF
CDR3 DNA: TGCGCCAGCAGCCATCCTGGGGGGACCGCGATCGGCTACACCTTC

J gene: TRBJ1-1
V gene: TRBV5-1
clone size: NA
D gene: NA
CDR3 protein: CASRGESEAFF
CDR3 DNA: TGCGCCAGTCGGGGGGAGAGTGAAGCTTTCTTT

J gene: TRBJ2-5
V gene: TRBV27
clone size: NA
D gene: NA
CDR3 protein: CASSPQTGSAETQYF
CDR3 DNA: TGTGCCAGCAGTCCGCAGACAGGATCGGCGGAGACCCAGTACTTC

J gene: TRBJ2-3
V gene: TRBV4-2
clone size: NA
D gene: TRBD1
CDR3 protein: CASSQTGGRATDTQYF
CDR3 DNA: TGTGCCAGCAGCCAGACAGGGGGGCGTGCAACAGATACGCAGTATTTT

J gene: TRBJ1-3
V gene: TRBV6-5
clone size: few
D gene: NA
CDR3 protein: CASSYAGGKVNTIYF
CDR3 DNA: TGTGCCAGCAGTTACGCGGGGGGTAAAGTAAACACCATATATTTT

J gene: TRBJ2-5
V gene: TRBV5-6
clone size: few
D gene: NA
CDR3 protein: CASSLAGGLETQYF
CDR3 DNA: TGTGCCAGCAGCTTGGCTGGAGGGTTGGAGACCCAGTACTTC

J gene: TRBJ1-5
V gene: TRBV9
clone size: NA
D gene: NA
CDR3 protein: CASSVESNQPQHF
CDR3 DNA: TGTGCCAGCAGCGTAGAGAGCAATCAGCCCCAGCATTTT

J gene: TRBJ1-2
V gene: TRBV2
clone size: NA
D gene: TRBD1
CDR3 protein: CASSVDRGRVGYTF
CDR3 DNA: TGTGCCAGCAGTGTGGACAGGGGGCGGGTTGGCTACACCTTC

J gene: TRBJ2-7
V gene: TRBV5-5
clone size: NA
D gene: TRBD1
CDR3 protein: CASSEGQGTGLYEQYF
CDR3 DNA: TGTGCCAGCAGCGAGGGACAGGGAACGGGACTATACGAGCAGTACTTC

J gene: TRBJ1-4
V gene: TRBV28
clone size: NA
D gene: TRBD1
CDR3 protein: CASSPGQANEKLFF
CDR3 DNA: TGTGCCAGCAGCCCGGGACAGGCAAATGAAAAACTGTTTTTT

J gene: TRBJ2-7
V gene: TRBV5-1
clone size: NA
D gene: TRBD2
CDR3 protein: CASSRSVGLGEQYF
CDR3 DNA: TGCGCCAGCAGCCGTTCCGTCGGACTAGGCGAGCAGTACTTC

J gene: TRBJ1-1
V gene: TRBV5-1
clone size: NA
D gene: NA
CDR3 protein: CASSLLGANTEAFF
CDR3 DNA: TGCGCCAGCAGCTTGTTGGGGGCGAACACTGAAGCTTTCTTT

J gene: TRBJ2-1
V gene: TRBV3-1/TRBV3-2
clone size: NA
D gene: TRBD1
CDR3 protein: CASSDYGTGGRNEQFF
CDR3 DNA: TGTGCCAGCAGCGACTACGGGACAGGGGGCAGAAATGAGCAGTTCTTC

J gene: TRBJ1-4
V gene: TRBV7-9
clone size: NA
D gene: TRBD1
CDR3 protein: CASSLGTGANEKLFF
CDR3 DNA: TGTGCCAGCAGCTTAGGGACAGGGGCTAATGAAAAACTGTTTTTT

J gene: TRBJ1-2
V gene: TRBV9
clone size: NA
D gene: TRBD1
CDR3 protein: CASSVGWAGGQLGYTF
CDR3 DNA: TGTGCCAGCAGCGTAGGGTGGGCAGGGGGCCAGCTCGGCTACACCTTC

J gene: TRBJ1-2
V gene: TRBV7-2
clone size: NA
D gene: NA
CDR3 protein: CASSLDRERGYTF
CDR3 DNA: TGTGCCAGCAGCTTAGACAGGGAAAGAGGCTACACCTTC

J gene: TRBJ2-1
V gene: TRBV5-1
clone size: NA
D gene: NA
CDR3 protein: CASSLDTYNEQFF
CDR3 DNA: TGCGCCAGCAGCTTGGACACCTACAATGAGCAGTTCTTC

J gene: TRBJ2-3
V gene: TRBV18
clone size: NA
D gene: NA
CDR3 protein: CASSSDPSDTQYF
CDR3 DNA: TGTGCCAGCTCCTCTGACCCGTCAGATACGCAGTATTTT

J gene: TRBJ2-7
V gene: TRBV6-5
clone size: NA
D gene: NA
CDR3 protein: CASSYVPGRLSEQYF
CDR3 DNA: TGTGCCAGCAGTTACGTCCCGGGGCGGCTCAGCGAGCAGTACTTC

J gene: TRBJ2-1
V gene: TRBV29-1
clone size: few
D gene: NA
CDR3 protein: CSVEKFRSYNEQFF
CDR3 DNA: TGCAGCGTTGAAAAGTTCAGGAGCTACAATGAGCAGTTCTTC

J gene: TRBJ1-1
V gene: TRBV12-3/TRBV12-4
clone size: NA
D gene: NA
CDR3 protein: CATAPRDGTEAFF
CDR3 DNA: TGTGCCACCGCCCCAAGAGATGGCACTGAAGCTTTCTTT

J gene: TRBJ2-7
V gene: TRBV2
clone size: NA
D gene: NA
CDR3 protein: CASRTGFTYEQYF
CDR3 DNA: TGTGCCAGCAGAACAGGGTTCACCTACGAGCAGTACTTC

J gene: TRBJ2-1
V gene: TRBV19
clone size: few
D gene: NA
CDR3 protein: CASSSQLGDEQFF
CDR3 DNA: TGTGCCAGTAGTTCCCAACTGGGGGATGAGCAGTTCTTC

J gene: TRBJ1-1
V gene: TRBV6-5
clone size: NA
D gene: TRBD1
CDR3 protein: CASNGQGRSFF
CDR3 DNA: TGTGCCAGCAACGGACAGGGGAGGTCTTTCTTT

J gene: TRBJ2-1
V gene: TRBV5-4
clone size: NA
D gene: TRBD1
CDR3 protein: CASSEGQGDEQFF
CDR3 DNA: TGTGCCAGCAGCGAGGGACAGGGGGATGAGCAGTTCTTC

J gene: TRBJ2-1
V gene: TRBV29-1
clone size: NA
D gene: TRBD2
CDR3 protein: CSVTGTSTANEQFF
CDR3 DNA: TGCAGCGTCACTGGGACTAGCACGGCCAATGAGCAGTTCTTC

J gene: TRBJ1-1
V gene: TRBV18
clone size: NA
D gene: NA
CDR3 protein: CASSPSTEMNTEAFF
CDR3 DNA: TGTGCCAGCTCACCTTCGACAGAGATGAACACTGAAGCTTTCTTT

J gene: TRBJ2-4
V gene: TRBV6-5
clone size: NA
D gene: NA
CDR3 protein: CASGVSTDIQYF
CDR3 DNA: TGTGCCAGCGGGGTCAGTACAGACATTCAGTACTTC

J gene: TRBJ2-3
V gene: TRBV6-1
clone size: NA
D gene: TRBD2
CDR3 protein: CASSEGRTSGGTDTQYF
CDR3 DNA: TGTGCCAGCAGTGAAGGGAGGACTAGCGGGGGCACAGATACGCAGTATTTT

J gene: TRBJ2-7
V gene: TRBV4-2
clone size: NA
D gene: TRBD1
CDR3 protein: CASSLGTGGDYEQYF
CDR3 DNA: TGTGCCAGCAGCCTCGGGACAGGGGGCGACTACGAGCAGTACTTC

J gene: TRBJ1-2
V gene: TRBV18
clone size: once
D gene: NA
CDR3 protein: CASSPETNYGYTF
CDR3 DNA: TGTGCCAGCTCACCAGAGACAAACTATGGCTACACCTTC

J gene: TRBJ1-2
V gene: TRBV18
clone size: NA
D gene: NA
CDR3 protein: CASSATGTGNYGYTF
CDR3 DNA: TGTGCCAGCTCTGCGACCGGGACGGGTAACTATGGCTACACCTTC